The 11 T cell receptor beta chains below were found in one sample sequenced in a study of T cell responses to AZD1222 COVID-19 vaccine. Only in-frame clones appear in the TCRdb table, and some are missing; sequencing was by immunoSEQ multiplex PCR. The profile covers under 110,000 clones, with just over 90% appearing a single time and approximately 1.3% taken by the ten largest. This specimen was peripheral blood, taken on day 0 of AZD1222 vaccination. The receptor source for this set is an adult in good health.

This rearrangement joins TRBV9 to TRBJ1-6, with D maybe TRBD1 (5 bases). Germline CDR1 reads SGDLS; CDR2 reads YYNGEE. Trimming removed 4 bases from V and 7 bases from J, with 12 bases in between. The CDR3 loop spans 14 amino acids. CDR3 in DNA: TGTGCCAGCAGCCTACAGGTTGTGAATTCACCCCTCCACTTT. It encodes CASSLQVVNSPLHF.

The CDR3 nucleotides read TGTGCCAGCACCGGAAGAAATTACTTCAATGAGCAGTTCTTC. It translates to CASTGRNYFNEQFF. The gene calls are TRBV2 and TRBJ2-1; the D is unclear. This CDR3 region has 14 residues. The germline gives CDR1 SNHLY, CDR2 FYNNEI. V was clipped by 7 bases and J by 6 bases, with 16 bases between them.

The V call is TRBV7-9, the J call TRBJ2-7, with TRBD1 matching 11 bases. The CDR3 extends over 15 amino acids. CDR1 and CDR2 from the germline V gene are SEHNR and FQNEAQ (reference sequence). Trimming took 5 bases from V and 3 from J; bases not matched to a gene: 6. CDR3 sequence: CASSARDRGDYEQYF. The CDR3 nucleotides read TGTGCCAGCAGCGCAAGGGACAGGGGGGACTACGAGCAGTACTTC.

This sequence joins TRBV3-1 (or the pseudogene TRBV3-2) and TRBJ1-1; 7 bases agree with TRBD1. With 1 base clipped from V and 0 bases from J, the junction kept 14 bases outside the gene matches. CDR3 length: 19 residues. Germline lookup yields CDR1 LGHDT and CDR2 YNNKEL (reference sequence). CDR3 in DNA: TGTGCCAGCAGCCAAGTGAGAGACAGGGCTGCCCGTATGAACACTGAAGCTTTCTTT. Protein: CASSQVRDRAARMNTEAFF.

The rearrangement joins TRBV10-3 to TRBJ2-7; D remains unclear. CDR3 size: 13 residues. V lost 2 bases, J lost 0 bases, and 5 bases lay in between. Germline V CDR1 and CDR2: ENHRY, SYGVKD. The CDR3 region is CAISETASYEQYF. In nucleotides, the CDR3 is TGTGCCATCAGTGAGACCGCCTCCTACGAGCAGTACTTC.

This rearrangement joins TRBV5-1 to TRBJ2-3, with 9 bases fitting TRBD1. Trimming at V came to 4 bases and at J to 3 bases, leaving 3 bases not matched to a gene. CDR3 length equals 14 residues. Looked up from germline, CDR1 is SGHRS and CDR2 is YFSETQ. The CDR3 is CASSHGQGTDTQYF. CDR3 nucleotides: TGCGCCAGCAGCCACGGACAGGGGACAGATACGCAGTATTTT.

This clone was counted between two and nine times. This chain uses TRBV13 with TRBJ1-5; D not certain. CDR1 is PRHDT and CDR2 is FYEKMQ in the germline V gene (reference sequence). This CDR3 is built from 13 residues. V shed 4 bases and J shed 5 bases, with 9 bases lying between them. The CDR3: CASSSSPYQPQHF. As DNA, the CDR3 is TGTGCCAGCAGCTCCTCCCCTTATCAGCCCCAGCATTTT.

This chain connects TRBV19 to TRBJ1-1; 7 bases are shared with TRBD1. This CDR3 comprises 15 residues. Losses at the gene ends were 7 bases for V and 3 bases for J; bases not matched to a gene: 11. Germline lookup yields CDR1 LNHDA and CDR2 SQIVND (reference sequence). CDR3 in amino acids: CASINRGPGDTEAFF. The CDR3, as DNA: TGTGCCAGTATTAACAGGGGACCCGGGGACACTGAAGCTTTCTTT.

This clone was counted once. This sequence joins TRBV11-1 and TRBJ1-2; TRBD1 matches at 7 bases. With 5 bases clipped from V and 1 base from J, the junction kept 7 bases outside the gene matches. The CDR3 has 15 amino acids. Germline assignment: CDR1 SGHAT and CDR2 FQDESV (reference sequence). CDR3 DNA: TGTGCCAGCAGCCCAAGGACAGGATTTAACTATGGCTACACCTTC. This codes for CASSPRTGFNYGYTF.

V and J are TRBV30 and TRBJ1-2; D is unclear. Germline V gene lookup returns CDR1 GTSNPN and CDR2 SVGIG (reference sequence). The CDR3 spans 13 residues. V was shortened by 0 bases and J by 4 bases, with 9 bases between the two germline ends. The CDR3 is CAWSVNAGYGYTF. In DNA form, the CDR3 reads TGTGCCTGGAGTGTAAATGCCGGCTATGGCTACACCTTC.

The chain uses TRBV7-8 and TRBJ2-7; D perhaps matches TRBD2 (7 bases). The CDR3 loop spans 15 amino acids. Trimming left V 7 bases short and J 4 bases short, with 20 bases between. Germline V CDR1 and CDR2: SGHVS, FQNEAQ. The CDR3 loop is CASTLRGAGWYEQYF. The CDR3 coding sequence is TGTGCCAGCACCCTCCGGGGGGCCGGGTGGTACGAGCAGTACTTC. Filled out from reference TRBV7-8 and TRBJ2-7, the complete variable domain reads GAGVSQSPRYKVAKRGQDVALRCDPISGHVSLFWYQQALGQGPEFLTYFQNEAQLDKSGLPSDRFFAERPEGSVSTLKIQRTQQEDSAVYLCASTLRGAGWYEQYFGPGTRLTVT.